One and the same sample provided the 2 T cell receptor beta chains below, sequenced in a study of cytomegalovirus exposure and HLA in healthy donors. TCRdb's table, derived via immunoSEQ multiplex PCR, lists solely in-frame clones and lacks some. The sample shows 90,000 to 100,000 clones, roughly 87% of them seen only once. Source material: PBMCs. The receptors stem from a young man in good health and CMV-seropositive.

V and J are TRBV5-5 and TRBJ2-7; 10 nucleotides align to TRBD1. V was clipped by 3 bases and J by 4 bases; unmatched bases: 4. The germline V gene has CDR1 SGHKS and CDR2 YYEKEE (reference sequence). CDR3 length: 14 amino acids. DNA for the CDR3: TGTGCCAGCAGCTCAGGGACAGGGGTATACGAGCAGTACTTC. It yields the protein CASSSGTGVYEQYF.

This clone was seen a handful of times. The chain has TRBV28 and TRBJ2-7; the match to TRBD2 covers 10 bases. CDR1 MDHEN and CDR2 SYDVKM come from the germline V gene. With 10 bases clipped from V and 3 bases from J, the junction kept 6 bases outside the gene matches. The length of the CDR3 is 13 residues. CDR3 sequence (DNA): TGTGCCACCACGGGGACTAGCGTCTACGAGCAGTACTTC. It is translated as CATTGTSVYEQYF.